Listed below are T cell receptor beta chains from one sample, sequenced in a study of CXCR3-negative and CXCR3-positive naive CD8 T cells. TCRdb re-called the 5' RACE reads and catalogs CDR3 proteins one per entry, DNA excluded. The specimen's table records 130,000 or so distinct CDR3 sequences. Sequences were obtained from naive CXCR3- CD8+ T cells from blood. Receptor source: a human donor in good health. Some clones in this sample may be carry-over from other donors' samples. The CDR3 runs from the conserved cysteine through the conserved F or W.

TRBJ2-7	TRBV5-1	CASSSWTGGLNRAGEQYF
TRBJ1-2	TRBV7-9	CASGTGGSNYGYTF
TRBJ2-1	TRBV4-3	CASSQDGGTYNEQFF
TRBJ2-6	TRBV25-1	CASSEFVTGPGANVLTF
TRBJ1-6	TRBV4-2	CASSQGDRESPLHF
TRBJ2-2	TRBV29-1	CSAAGHVANTGELFF
TRBJ1-6	TRBV4-1	CASSQGAGGQGASPLHF
TRBJ2-3	TRBV7-9	CASSPLLAGGTDTQYF
TRBJ2-2	TRBV29-1	CSVEAPTNTGELFF
TRBJ2-3	TRBV20-1	CSATTSGVGPDTQYF
TRBJ1-5	TRBV12-3/TRBV12-4	CASRRGDQPQHF
TRBJ2-7	TRBV28	CASRDGQGNYYYEQYF
TRBJ2-7	TRBV3-1	CASSQVGIHGTDHYEQYF
TRBJ2-7	TRBV29-1	CSVEGYFDDEQYF
TRBJ1-1	TRBV7-2	CASSLARQGMNTEAFF
TRBJ2-1	TRBV7-3	CASSLPGTYNEQFF
TRBJ2-1	TRBV20-1	CSANLGASYNEQFF
TRBJ1-1	TRBV3-1	CASSQTGLNTEAFF
TRBJ1-5	TRBV7-2	CASSLGFGGSNQPQHF
TRBJ1-2	TRBV19	CASSGQEDYGYTF
TRBJ2-2	TRBV29-1	CSGSRGGTGELFF
TRBJ2-1	TRBV5-6	CASSLGLKAEQFF
TRBJ1-2	TRBV19	CASTLQETNYGYTF
TRBJ2-2	TRBV10-3	CASGAGLSTGELFF
TRBJ2-4	TRBV7-9	CASSPPGAKNIQYF
TRBJ2-2	TRBV9	CASSVVRDRVDTGELFF
TRBJ2-7	TRBV5-5	CASSPLAESYEQYF
TRBJ1-3	TRBV10-2	CASSESTVYGNTIYF
TRBJ1-5	TRBV6-1	CASSEVGGQGFDQPQHF
TRBJ2-3	TRBV5-1	CASSLEVLGQRDTQYF